This entry is about one TCR beta chain. Its antigen is as yet unknown. The CDR3 loop spans 14 amino acids. CDR1 is MDHEN and CDR2 is SYDVKM in the germline V gene. V gave up 7 bases and J gave up 3 bases; unmatched junction bases: 7. This specimen belongs to a study of T cell responses to AZD1222 COVID-19 vaccine. The assay was immunoSEQ multiplex PCR, and TCRdb's table has in-frame clones only and misses some. The table lists over 100,000 clones, about 90% of them singletons. Study conclusions and caveats: Spike-specific TCR breadth and depth both grew after two AZD1222 doses. Females outnumbered males among donors, who were mostly white British; clonal diversity was possibly underestimated. The study identified only a handful of AZD1222 recipients as seropositive at baseline. Nearly half of the spike-specific TCRs reportedly recognize variant regions that carry no mutations.

The rearrangement uses TRBV28 and TRBJ1-1, with TRBD1 identical over 8 bases. The clonotype comes from an adult in good health. This material consisted of peripheral blood, taken on day 0 of AZD1222 vaccination. The CDR3 nucleotides read TGTGCCAGCACCCCGGGACAGGCCTACACTGAAGCTTTCTTT. As protein: CASTPGQAYTEAFF.